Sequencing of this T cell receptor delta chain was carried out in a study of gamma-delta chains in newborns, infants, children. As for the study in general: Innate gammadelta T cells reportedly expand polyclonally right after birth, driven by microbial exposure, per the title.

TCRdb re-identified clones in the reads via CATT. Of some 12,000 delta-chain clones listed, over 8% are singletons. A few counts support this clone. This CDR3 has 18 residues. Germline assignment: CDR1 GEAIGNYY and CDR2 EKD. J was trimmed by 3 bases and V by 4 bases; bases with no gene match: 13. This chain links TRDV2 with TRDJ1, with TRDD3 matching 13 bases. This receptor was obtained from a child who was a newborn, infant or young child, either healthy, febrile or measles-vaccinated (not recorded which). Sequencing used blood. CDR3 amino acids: CACERLSTGGYAPDKLIF. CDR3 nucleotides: TGTGCCTGTGAAAGACTTTCGACTGGGGGATACGCGCCCGATAAACTCATCTTT.